This TCR beta chain was sequenced during a study of cytotoxic CD8 clonotypes in ibrutinib-treated CLL. Around 2.2 micrograms of genomic DNA came from cryopreserved PBMCs for TCR beta libraries. Assay used: immunoSEQ multiplex PCR; TCRdb lists only in-frame clones, some missing. This table has some 50,000 clones, approximately 69% appearing once. V lost 0 bases to trimming and J lost 6 bases, with 16 bases between them. CDR1 is SGDLS, CDR2 YYNGEE, per germline. The CDR3 covers 16 residues. The receptor was derived from a human donor with chronic lymphocytic leukemia. The starting material was PBMCs, obtained after 12 months of ibrutinib treatment. The chain has TRBV9 and TRBJ2-1, with D perhaps TRBD1 or TRBD2 (6 bases each). The CDR3 bases are TGTGCCAGCAGCGTAGGGGGGGCCCTTACGTTCAATGAGCAGTTCTTC. It yields the protein CASSVGGALTFNEQFF.